The rows below give T cell receptor beta chains drawn from one sample of a study of blood T cell repertoires in COVID-19. Generated by immunoSEQ multiplex PCR, the TCRdb table keeps only in-frame clones and is missing some. The sample holds some 33,000 clones, more than 80% seen once. Specimen: peripheral blood. These receptors all stem from a human donor in a cohort sampled during active COVID-19. CDR3s include the opening cysteine and the closing phenylalanine or tryptophan. The order of the fields is J gene, D gene, clone size, V gene, CDR3 DNA, CDR3 protein. A D gene is named only where the DNA matches it firmly. Rows give clone size only sometimes, using once, few, many, or a class for an expanded clone.

j_call: TRBJ2-7
d_call: TRBD2
clone_size: -
v_call: TRBV18
cdr3_nt: TGTGCCAGCTCACCAGGGACTAGCGGGACCGAGCAGTACTTC
cdr3_aa: CASSPGTSGTEQYF

j_call: TRBJ2-1
d_call: TRBD2
clone_size: once
v_call: TRBV9
cdr3_nt: TGTGCCAGCGGACTAAATGGACTAGCGGGGGTTGAGCAGTTCTTC
cdr3_aa: CASGLNGLAGVEQFF

j_call: TRBJ1-2
d_call: TRBD1
clone_size: -
v_call: TRBV11-2
cdr3_nt: TGTGCCAGCAGCACAGGGGTAGGTTACTATGGCTACACCTTC
cdr3_aa: CASSTGVGYYGYTF

j_call: TRBJ2-7
d_call: TRBD1
clone_size: -
v_call: TRBV5-4
cdr3_nt: TGTGCCAGCAGCGTGGACAGGGGTCGGCTCCACGAGCAGTACTTC
cdr3_aa: CASSVDRGRLHEQYF

j_call: TRBJ2-4
d_call: -
clone_size: -
v_call: TRBV5-3
cdr3_nt: TGTGCCAGAAGCTTGGGACAGGGAGGAAACATTCAGTACTTC
cdr3_aa: CARSLGQGGNIQYF

j_call: TRBJ2-2
d_call: -
clone_size: -
v_call: TRBV19
cdr3_nt: TGTGCCAGTAGTTTTAGGAGGCAGGTATCCACCGGGGAGCTGTTTTTT
cdr3_aa: CASSFRRQVSTGELFF

j_call: TRBJ2-1
d_call: -
clone_size: -
v_call: TRBV5-1
cdr3_nt: TGCGCCAGCAGCTTGGACCGGGGGAGCTCCTACAATGAGCAGTTCTTC
cdr3_aa: CASSLDRGSSYNEQFF

j_call: TRBJ2-7
d_call: -
clone_size: -
v_call: TRBV28
cdr3_nt: TGTGCCAGCAGTGGGCCCCTCGAGGGAAGGGACGAGCAGTACTTC
cdr3_aa: CASSGPLEGRDEQYF

j_call: TRBJ1-1
d_call: -
clone_size: -
v_call: TRBV30
cdr3_nt: TGTGCCTGGAGTTCCTGGCCTGGGCGAGCTTTCTTT
cdr3_aa: CAWSSWPGRAFF

j_call: TRBJ1-5
d_call: TRBD1
clone_size: -
v_call: TRBV6-6
cdr3_nt: TGTGCCAGCAGGACGGGACAGATTAGCAATCAGCCCCAGCATTTT
cdr3_aa: CASRTGQISNQPQHF

j_call: TRBJ1-1
d_call: -
clone_size: -
v_call: TRBV2
cdr3_nt: TGTGCCAGCAGTGAAGCAGGGGTGAGATCTGAAGCTTTCTTT
cdr3_aa: CASSEAGVRSEAFF

j_call: TRBJ2-2
d_call: -
clone_size: -
v_call: TRBV18
cdr3_nt: TGTGCCAGCTCCCCCAGCGGGACAGGAAACACCGGGGAGCTGTTTTTT
cdr3_aa: CASSPSGTGNTGELFF

j_call: TRBJ1-1
d_call: -
clone_size: -
v_call: TRBV6-6
cdr3_nt: TGTGCCAGCAGTTACCCGAGGGGGACTGAAGCTTTCTTT
cdr3_aa: CASSYPRGTEAFF

j_call: TRBJ2-7
d_call: TRBD1
clone_size: -
v_call: TRBV2
cdr3_nt: TGTGCCAGCAAACGGGACAGCTCCTACGAGCAGTACTTC
cdr3_aa: CASKRDSSYEQYF

j_call: TRBJ2-1
d_call: -
clone_size: -
v_call: TRBV29-1
cdr3_nt: TGCACCCGATCGGGGCGGGGTAACAATGAGCAGTTCTTC
cdr3_aa: CTRSGRGNNEQFF

j_call: TRBJ2-1
d_call: -
clone_size: -
v_call: TRBV4-1
cdr3_nt: TGCGCCAGCAGCCAAGACGAATTACGCCGCGCCAATGAGCAGTTCTTC
cdr3_aa: CASSQDELRRANEQFF

j_call: TRBJ1-1
d_call: -
clone_size: -
v_call: TRBV28
cdr3_nt: TGTGCCAGCAGTTTATTCGACACTGAAGCTTTCTTT
cdr3_aa: CASSLFDTEAFF

j_call: TRBJ2-3
d_call: TRBD1
clone_size: -
v_call: TRBV24-1
cdr3_nt: TGTGCCACCAGTGATGACAGGGGTTGGACAGATACGCAGTATTTT
cdr3_aa: CATSDDRGWTDTQYF

j_call: TRBJ2-7
d_call: -
clone_size: -
v_call: TRBV2
cdr3_nt: TGTGCCAGCAGTGAAGCGCTAGCTGAGCAGTACTTC
cdr3_aa: CASSEALAEQYF

j_call: TRBJ2-3
d_call: -
clone_size: -
v_call: TRBV20-1
cdr3_nt: TGCAGTGCTAGTAAGAGGACTGGAAGAGATACGCAGTATTTT
cdr3_aa: CSASKRTGRDTQYF

j_call: TRBJ2-7
d_call: -
clone_size: -
v_call: TRBV27
cdr3_nt: TGTGCCAGCAGTTTATCATCGGGGAACGAGCAGTACTTC
cdr3_aa: CASSLSSGNEQYF

j_call: TRBJ1-4
d_call: TRBD1
clone_size: -
v_call: TRBV19
cdr3_nt: TGTGCCAGTAGACGGACAGGGAGGGAGGGGGAACTGTTTTTT
cdr3_aa: CASRRTGREGELFF

j_call: TRBJ1-3
d_call: -
clone_size: -
v_call: TRBV18
cdr3_nt: TGTGCCAGCCGCCTACAGGGAGCTGGAAACACCATATATTTT
cdr3_aa: CASRLQGAGNTIYF

j_call: TRBJ2-3
d_call: -
clone_size: -
v_call: TRBV30
cdr3_nt: TGTGCCTGGACCCCGGGGTATCTGGATGGGACAGATACGCAGTATTTT
cdr3_aa: CAWTPGYLDGTDTQYF

j_call: TRBJ2-7
d_call: TRBD2
clone_size: -
v_call: TRBV4-1
cdr3_nt: TGCGCCAGCAGCCAATTTCGGGAGGGCTCCTACGAGCAGTACTTC
cdr3_aa: CASSQFREGSYEQYF

j_call: TRBJ2-7
d_call: -
clone_size: -
v_call: TRBV7-2
cdr3_nt: TGTGCCAGCAGCTTTAGGGGGTCTGGCGAGCAGTACTTC
cdr3_aa: CASSFRGSGEQYF

j_call: TRBJ2-3
d_call: -
clone_size: -
v_call: TRBV19
cdr3_nt: TGTGCCATCCCCTCAAGCGGTTTTGGGAGAGATACGCAGTATTTT
cdr3_aa: CAIPSSGFGRDTQYF

j_call: TRBJ2-7
d_call: -
clone_size: -
v_call: TRBV18
cdr3_nt: TGTGCCAGCTCACCTTCATCCTCCTACGAGCAGTACTTC
cdr3_aa: CASSPSSSYEQYF

j_call: TRBJ2-3
d_call: TRBD1
clone_size: -
v_call: TRBV2
cdr3_nt: TGTGCCGGTATCGGCTTTGAGGGGGCTGGAGATACGCAGTATTTT
cdr3_aa: CAGIGFEGAGDTQYF

j_call: TRBJ1-6
d_call: -
clone_size: few
v_call: TRBV7-2
cdr3_nt: TGTGCCAGCAGCTTACGATTTTCTAGACAGGACCTTAAAAATTCACCCCTCCACTTT
cdr3_aa: CASSLRFSRQDLKNSPLHF

j_call: TRBJ1-1
d_call: TRBD1
clone_size: -
v_call: TRBV4-1
cdr3_nt: TGCGCCAGCAGCCAGCCCAATGGACAGGGAGTTGGATACACTGAAGCTTTCTTT
cdr3_aa: CASSQPNGQGVGYTEAFF

j_call: TRBJ2-5
d_call: TRBD2
clone_size: -
v_call: TRBV7-9
cdr3_nt: TGTGCCAGCAGCGCCGGGACTAGCGGGGACCAAGAGACCCAGTACTTC
cdr3_aa: CASSAGTSGDQETQYF

j_call: TRBJ2-7
d_call: -
clone_size: -
v_call: TRBV28
cdr3_nt: TGTGCCAGCAGTCCCACCCTTAGCTCCTACGAGCAGTACTTC
cdr3_aa: CASSPTLSSYEQYF